This TCR beta chain was recorded in a study of cytomegalovirus exposure and HLA in healthy donors. CDR3 size: 14 residues. The ends were cut back, 4 bases at V and 5 bases at J, with 15 bases in the middle. The V gene's germline CDR1 is SGHDT and CDR2 YYEEEE. This clone was seen a single time. Its antigen is still unknown. Using immunoSEQ multiplex PCR, the repertoire was profiled, and TCRdb retains in-frame clones only, with some absent. The data show about 200,000 clones, about 81% seen once. Study conclusions and caveats: Altogether, 150 to 200 TCR beta chains were recorded as cytomegalovirus-associated.

The sequenced sample was PBMCs. This TCR derives from a woman aged 25-40 years in good health and CMV-seronegative. V gene TRBV5-6 combines with J gene TRBJ1-1; TRBD1 is a possible D gene (5 bases). CDR3 in amino acids: CASSPPWGGTEAFF. CDR3 coding DNA: TGTGCCAGCAGCCCCCCTTGGGGGGGAACTGAAGCTTTCTTT. Looking up the rest from reference TRBV5-6 and TRBJ1-1 gives the full variable domain: DAGVTQSPTHLIKTRGQQVTLRCSPKSGHDTVSWYQQALGQGPQFIFQYYEEEERQRGNFPDRFSGHQFPNYSSELNVNALLLGDSALYLCASSPPWGGTEAFFGQGTRLTVV.